Detailed here is one TCR beta chain. The CDR3 loop spans 13 amino acids. Trimming cost V 6 bases and J 5 bases, with 8 bases left between them. As handled by the study authors: Amplified reference gene primers provided the basis for estimating nucleated cell counts. Only in-frame clones appear in the TCRdb table, and some are missing; sequencing was by immunoSEQ multiplex PCR. That table furnishes V, J and clone size, whereas the DNA furnished D and trimming. The sample holds fewer than 250,000 clones, about 85% seen once. The sample comes from a study of blood T cell repertoires in COVID-19. This TCR was sampled from a man younger than 45 with acute or convalescent COVID-19. The chain links TRBV12-3 or TRBV12-4 to TRBJ1-6, with D perhaps TRBD1 (5 bases). The sample comprised peripheral blood. The DNA for the CDR3 is TGTGCCAGCAGGTCAGGGAATAATTCACCCCTCCACTTT. It yields the protein CASRSGNNSPLHF.